This T cell receptor (beta chain) was sequenced for a study of graft-versus-host responses after intestinal transplantation. Study-level findings and limits: Present in recipient marrow, GvH clones included some that appeared first in ileum or blood.

Comments on this clone: The antigen is not known.

Germline CDR1 is SGHKS and CDR2 is YYEKEE (reference sequence). The CDR3 runs to 17 residues. The V segment lost 0 bases and the J segment 5 bases; nucleotides outside the gene matches: 13. This table comes from immunoSEQ multiplex PCR, and its TCRdb copy is limited to in-frame clones, with some not included. The table lists some 110,000 clones, approximately 92% of them singletons. This TCR came from a human donor who was the organ donor for an intestinal transplant. The rearrangement uses TRBV5-5 and TRBJ2-7; 8 nucleotides line up with TRBD1. The sequenced sample was unstimulated CD4+ T cells sorted from spleen or lymph node cells, obtained before transplant. CDR3 loop: CASSLAGGGQGVHEQYF. CDR3 nucleotide sequence: TGTGCCAGCAGCTTGGCCGGTGGTGGACAGGGTGTGCACGAGCAGTACTTC. Based on the CDR3 plus reference TRBV5-5 and TRBJ2-7, the full variable domain is DAGVTQSPTHLIKTRGQQVTLRCSPISGHKSVSWYQQVLGQGPQFIFQYYEKEERGRGNFPDRFSARQFPNYSSELNVNALLLGDSALYLCASSLAGGGQGVHEQYFGPGTRLTVT.